This TCR beta chain derives from a study of OX40 agonist ivuxolimab in advanced cancers. Across the whole study: With a range of roughly 20 to 80, age averaged approximately 60 years, and 65% to 90% were male.

Turning to this clone: Its antigen is still unknown.

Libraries were prepared by immunoSEQ multiplex PCR; TCRdb keeps only in-frame clonotypes and omits some of them. The table lists 20,000 to 25,000 clones, around 80% of them singletons. Regarding the study as a whole: Circulating CD4+ and CD8+ T cells showed clonal expansion by week 6 at 0.1 to 3.0 mg/kg.

V gave up 3 bases and J gave up 5 bases, with 10 bases separating them. The CDR3 covers 13 residues. Germline CDR1 reads LNHDA; CDR2 reads SQIVND (reference sequence). Sample: CD4+ or CD8+ T cells sorted from blood, taken in a trial of the OX40 agonist ivuxolimab. This sequence joins TRBV19 and TRBJ2-5; D is possibly TRBD1 (6 bases). The source of this sequence is an adult with an advanced solid tumor such as melanoma, head and neck, liver or kidney cancer. The CDR3 reads CASSIGGGETQYF. CDR3 nucleotides: TGTGCCAGTAGTATTGGGGGCGGGGAGACCCAGTACTTC.